The source of this T cell receptor (beta chain) is a study of human T cells and chemical hapten exposure. Time point: healthy volunteer bleed at 6 weeks. Unfractionated whole blood was the source of the extracted total RNA. The study's library attached unique molecular identifiers to single cDNA molecules. TCRdb redid the calling of the RACE reads with MiXCR, one entry per CDR3 protein. Of about 77,000 distinct CDR3 sequences in the sample, around 9.3% were seen once. This CDR3 contains 17 residues. Unmatched junction bases numbered 9, after V lost 0 bases and J lost 5 bases. Regarding the study as a whole: TCRs at a frequency above 1 in 1000 stayed unchanged with DPC sensitization.

In this sample, this clonotype turned up a few times. Its antigen is as yet unknown. Sequences were obtained from whole blood. This TCR derives from a female donor in good health. Some clones in this sample may be carry-over from other donors' samples. The V call is TRBV12-3 or TRBV12-4, the J call TRBJ2-5; TRBD2 matches at 10 bases. The CDR3 DNA sequence: TGTGCCAGCAGTTTAGCACTAGCGGGGACCGCGAGGGAGACCCAGTACTTC. Residues: CASSLALAGTARETQYF.